This T cell receptor (delta chain) came from a study of gamma-delta chains in newborns, infants, children (dated by TCRdb to between 2018 and 2021). Regarding the complete study: In the study title, it is stated that polyclonal expansion of innate gammadelta T cells is driven by microbial exposure immediately after birth. Right after human newborns were born, the researchers looked at the way microbial exposure shaped their populations of innate gammadelta T cells.

A word on this clone: Its antigen specificity is not known. Base-call qualities are not available, and no considerably larger clone is one nucleotide away. The same CDR3 is also encoded by other DNA sequences in this sample.

Sequenced using an Illumina MiSeq. The public reads were reprocessed by TCRdb using CATT, and rows of matching DNA were later combined. The sample table lists around 11,000 delta-chain clones, approximately 10% of them with a count of one. Approximately 4% of the sample goes to the ten largest clones. The CDR3 holds 18 amino acids from the cysteine to the phenylalanine. Just the 54-base CDR3 DNA is kept, in frame starting at base 1. The germline V gene provides CDR1 GEAIGNYY and CDR2 EKD. V and J are trimmed by 1 base and 0 bases, and the gene matches miss 1 base of the junction. The receptor chain draws on TRDV2 and TRDJ3; the central 11 bases match TRDD3. The TCR was taken from a child who was a newborn, infant or young child, either healthy, febrile or measles-vaccinated (not recorded which). Source material: blood. CDR3 sequence: CACDTTGGYSWDTRQMFF. The sequence in DNA is TGTGCCTGTGACACAACTGGGGGATACTCCTGGGACACCCGACAGATGTTTTTC.